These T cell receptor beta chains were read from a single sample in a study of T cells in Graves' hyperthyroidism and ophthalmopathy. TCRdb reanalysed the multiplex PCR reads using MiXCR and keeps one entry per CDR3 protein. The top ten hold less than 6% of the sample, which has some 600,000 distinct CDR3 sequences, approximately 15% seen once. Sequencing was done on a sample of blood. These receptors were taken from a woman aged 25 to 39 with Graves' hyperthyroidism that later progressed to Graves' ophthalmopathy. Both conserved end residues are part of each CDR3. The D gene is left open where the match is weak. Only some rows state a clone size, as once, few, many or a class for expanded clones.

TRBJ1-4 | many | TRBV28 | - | TGTGCCAGCAGTTCAGGGTCAACTAATGAAAAACTGTTTTTT | CASSSGSTNEKLFF
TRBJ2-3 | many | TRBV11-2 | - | TGTGCCAGCAGCCCAGAGGGGGTCGGCCTCAGCGCGGATACGCAGTATTTT | CASSPEGVGLSADTQYF
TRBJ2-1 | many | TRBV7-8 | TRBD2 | TGTGCCAGCAGCCGCTTTGCTAGCGGGAGCTGGAATGAGCAGTTCTTC | CASSRFASGSWNEQFF
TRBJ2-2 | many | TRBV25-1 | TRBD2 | TGTGCCAGCAGTGACGGGCTAGCGGGAGTAAACACCGGGGAGCTGTTTTTT | CASSDGLAGVNTGELFF
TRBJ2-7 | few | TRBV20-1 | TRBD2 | TGCAGTGCTAGGGATACTAGCGGGAACCCAATAGCCTACGAGCAGTACTTC | CSARDTSGNPIAYEQYF
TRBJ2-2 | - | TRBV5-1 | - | TGCGCCAGCAGCTGGGACACCGGGGGTTCCGGGGAGCTGTTTTTT | CASSWDTGGSGELFF
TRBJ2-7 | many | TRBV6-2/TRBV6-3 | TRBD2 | TGTGCCAGCAGTTACGATAGACTAGCGGGAATCGAGCAGTACTTC | CASSYDRLAGIEQYF
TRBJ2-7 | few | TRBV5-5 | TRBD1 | TGTGCCAGCAGCCAGAGCCAGGGGGCCGCCTACGAGCAGTACTTC | CASSQSQGAAYEQYF
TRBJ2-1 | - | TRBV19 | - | TGTGCCAGTAGTCCCCGGGAGAAGGGGTACAATGAGCAGTTCTTC | CASSPREKGYNEQFF
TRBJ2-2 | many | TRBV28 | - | TGTGCCAGCAGTTTGCCTCCTCTTGGGGAGCTGTTTTTT | CASSLPPLGELFF
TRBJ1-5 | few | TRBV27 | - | TGTGCCAGCAGCCCCTGGCCCTCCGGGAATCAGCCCCAGCATTTT | CASSPWPSGNQPQHF
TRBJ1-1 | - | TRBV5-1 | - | TGCGCCAGCAAATCGGTTTGGGGCACTGAAGCTTTCTTT | CASKSVWGTEAFF
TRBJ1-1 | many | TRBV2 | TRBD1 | TGTGCCAGCTCAGGGGACAGCCTCCTGAACACTGAAGCTTTCTTT | CASSGDSLLNTEAFF
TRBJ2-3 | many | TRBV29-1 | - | TGCAGCGCAGGGGACTACCGCACAGATACGCAGTATTTT | CSAGDYRTDTQYF
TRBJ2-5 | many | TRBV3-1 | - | TGTGCCAGCAGCCCTCAAGCGGCGTCGGAGACCCAGTACTTC | CASSPQAASETQYF
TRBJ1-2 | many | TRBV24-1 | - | TGTGCCACCAGTGATTTAGCAGGGGATGGCTACACCTTC | CATSDLAGDGYTF
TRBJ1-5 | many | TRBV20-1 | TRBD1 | TGCAGTGCTACCTCTGGGACAGCCAGCAGACAGCCCCAGCATTTT | CSATSGTASRQPQHF
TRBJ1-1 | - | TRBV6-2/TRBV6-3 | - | TGTGCCAGCAGTTCCCTACGGAAGGGAGAGAACACTGAAGCTTTCTTT | CASSSLRKGENTEAFF
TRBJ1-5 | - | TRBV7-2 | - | TGTGCCAGCAGCTACGGAACCCCCTGGGGGGCCGGGAGGCCCCAGCATTTT | CASSYGTPWGAGRPQHF
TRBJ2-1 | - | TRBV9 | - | TGTGCCAGCAGCGTAGAGGAATCCTTCGGCGACAATGAGCAGTTCTTC | CASSVEESFGDNEQFF
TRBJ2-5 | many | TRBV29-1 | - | TGCAGCGTTGACCGAAGGGGTGAAGAGACCCAGTACTTC | CSVDRRGEETQYF
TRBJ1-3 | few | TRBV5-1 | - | TGCGCCAGCAGCTTAGGGGACCTCTCTGGAAACACCATATATTTT | CASSLGDLSGNTIYF
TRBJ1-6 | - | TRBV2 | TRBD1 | TGTGCCAGCGGCCGTATAGGACAGGGCGGGCAACCCCTCCACTTT | CASGRIGQGGQPLHF
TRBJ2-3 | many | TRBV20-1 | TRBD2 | TGCAGTGCTAGAGATAGTTCTAGCGGGAGGAAACAGTATTTT | CSARDSSSGRKQYF
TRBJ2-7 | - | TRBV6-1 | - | TGTGCCAGCAGTGATGGGGGGAGTTGGAACGAGCAGTACTTC | CASSDGGSWNEQYF
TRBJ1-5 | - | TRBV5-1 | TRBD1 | TGCGCCAGCAGCAGCCCGGGACAGGCGACTCCAAATCAGCCCCAGCATTTT | CASSSPGQATPNQPQHF
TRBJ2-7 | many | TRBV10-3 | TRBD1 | TGTGCCATTGCCGGGACAGGGGTTTACGAGCAGTACTTC | CAIAGTGVYEQYF
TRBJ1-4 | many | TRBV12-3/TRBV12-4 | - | TGTGCCAGCAGTCGCTATGAAAAACTGTTTTTT | CASSRYEKLFF
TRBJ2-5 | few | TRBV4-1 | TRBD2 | TGCGCCAGCAGCCAACCCCTTAGCGGGAGGGAGACCCAGTACTTC | CASSQPLSGRETQYF
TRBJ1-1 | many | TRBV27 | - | TGTGCCAGCAGTCCCTCGACAGGAGTGAGCACTGAAGCTTTCTTT | CASSPSTGVSTEAFF
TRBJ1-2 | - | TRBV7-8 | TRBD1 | TGTGCCAGCAGCTTCGACAGGGATAACTATGGCTACACCTTC | CASSFDRDNYGYTF
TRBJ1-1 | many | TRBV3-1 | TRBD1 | TGTGCCATAACAACAGGGGGTCGGACTGAAGCTTTCTTT | CAITTGGRTEAFF
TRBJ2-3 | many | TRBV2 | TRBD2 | TGTGCCAGCAGTGGGACTAGCGGGAGAGCAGATACGCAGTATTTT | CASSGTSGRADTQYF
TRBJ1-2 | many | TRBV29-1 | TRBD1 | TGCAGCGTTCGGGACAGGGCAACTAACTATGGCTACACCTTC | CSVRDRATNYGYTF
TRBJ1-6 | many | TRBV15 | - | TGTGCCACCAGCAGAGAGGCCCAGGTGGCTAATTCACCCCTCCACTTT | CATSREAQVANSPLHF
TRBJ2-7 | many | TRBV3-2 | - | TGTGCCAGCAGCTCCCACGCGGGAGGGCCTAAAGAGCAGTACTTC | CASSSHAGGPKEQYF
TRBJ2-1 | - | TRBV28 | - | TGTGCCAGCAGTTTGGGCCCGGGCTCCTACAATGAGCAGTTCTTC | CASSLGPGSYNEQFF
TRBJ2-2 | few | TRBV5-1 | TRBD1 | TGCGCCAGCCGGCCTCAGGGGGTCGACGGGGAGCTGTTTTTT | CASRPQGVDGELFF